A selection of T cell receptor beta chains follows, all from one sample in a study of beta chain features in type 1 diabetes. TCRdb's copy holds only in-frame clones and misses some; the assay was immunoSEQ multiplex PCR. The sample contains 630,000 or so clones, over 12% of which appear only once. Sequencing was carried out using naive CD4+ T cells from blood. These receptors originate from a man aged 18 to 35 with type 1 diabetes. CDR3s include the opening cysteine and the closing phenylalanine or tryptophan. The D gene is left open where the match is weak. Expanded clones get a size class; other rows say once, few or many, or leave the size out.

V gene: TRBV5-4; J gene: TRBJ2-1; D gene: .; clone size: .; CDR3 DNA: TGTGCCAGCAGCTCCCCGCGGGACGGTGGCTACAATGAGCAGTTCTTC; CDR3 protein: CASSSPRDGGYNEQFF
V gene: TRBV7-2; J gene: TRBJ1-3; D gene: .; clone size: .; CDR3 DNA: TGTGCCAGCAGCTTAGGGCTGGTCTCTGGAAACACCATATATTTT; CDR3 protein: CASSLGLVSGNTIYF
V gene: TRBV5-1; J gene: TRBJ2-5; D gene: .; clone size: .; CDR3 DNA: TGCGCCAGCAGCTGGCCGGGACTTCAAGAGACCCAGTACTTC; CDR3 protein: CASSWPGLQETQYF
V gene: TRBV18; J gene: TRBJ2-7; D gene: TRBD1; clone size: .; CDR3 DNA: TGTGCCAGCTCACCCGGGACAGCTTCCTACGAGCAGTACTTC; CDR3 protein: CASSPGTASYEQYF
V gene: TRBV30; J gene: TRBJ1-5; D gene: .; clone size: .; CDR3 DNA: TGTGCCTGGGGCAGGGAAATAAGCAATCAGCCCCAGCATTTT; CDR3 protein: CAWGREISNQPQHF
V gene: TRBV29-1; J gene: TRBJ2-1; D gene: TRBD2; clone size: few; CDR3 DNA: TGCAGCATAACAGAGCGGGGGGCCTACAATGAGCAGTTCTTC; CDR3 protein: CSITERGAYNEQFF
V gene: TRBV14; J gene: TRBJ2-7; D gene: TRBD2; clone size: .; CDR3 DNA: TGTGCCAGCAGCCAAGAACTAGCGGGAACCTACGAGCAGTACTTC; CDR3 protein: CASSQELAGTYEQYF
V gene: TRBV20-1; J gene: TRBJ2-3; D gene: .; clone size: .; CDR3 DNA: TGCAGTCTGTTCCGAGATACGCAGTATTTT; CDR3 protein: CSLFRDTQYF
V gene: TRBV7-2; J gene: TRBJ2-7; D gene: TRBD2; clone size: .; CDR3 DNA: TGTGCCAGCAGTAGACTAGCGGGAGTCGAGTACGAGCAGTACTTC; CDR3 protein: CASSRLAGVEYEQYF
V gene: TRBV28; J gene: TRBJ2-7; D gene: .; clone size: .; CDR3 DNA: TGTGCCAGCGCTGCAGGGGGACTAGCCTACGAGCAGTACTTC; CDR3 protein: CASAAGGLAYEQYF
V gene: TRBV30; J gene: TRBJ1-5; D gene: .; clone size: .; CDR3 DNA: TGTGCCTGGGCCACGGCGGGGAGCAATCAGCCCCAGCATTTT; CDR3 protein: CAWATAGSNQPQHF
V gene: TRBV18; J gene: TRBJ1-2; D gene: .; clone size: .; CDR3 DNA: TGTGCCAGCTCCGCAGAGGGGGTTGGCTATGGCTACACCTTC; CDR3 protein: CASSAEGVGYGYTF
V gene: TRBV5-1; J gene: TRBJ2-5; D gene: TRBD1; clone size: .; CDR3 DNA: TGCGCCAGCAGCTCTCAGGGGGCCGGAGGGGAGACCCAGTACTTC; CDR3 protein: CASSSQGAGGETQYF
V gene: TRBV6-6; J gene: TRBJ2-5; D gene: TRBD2; clone size: few; CDR3 DNA: TGTGCCAGCAGTTACGGGCTAGCGGGCTACCAAGAGACCCAGTACTTC; CDR3 protein: CASSYGLAGYQETQYF